Each of the 29 T cell receptor beta chains below was sequenced from the same sample in a study of blood T cell repertoires in COVID-19. Generated by immunoSEQ multiplex PCR, the TCRdb table keeps only in-frame clones and is missing some. The table has fewer than 200,000 clones, 80% to 90% seen once. The sample comprised PBMCs or T cells enriched from blood (not recorded which). Receptor source: a middle-aged man who had recovered from COVID-19.

This sequence joins TRBV12-3 or TRBV12-4 and TRBJ2-1, with D unresolved. The CDR3 spans 10 residues. Deletions cut 6 bases from V and 7 bases from J, with 4 bases between. The CDR3 nucleotides read TGTGCCAGCAGACGGAATGAGCAGTTCTTC. Protein product: CASRRNEQFF.

The chain recombines TRBV3-1 (or the pseudogene TRBV3-2) with TRBJ2-7, with TRBD1 matching 7 bases. This CDR3 has 15 residues. Losses at the gene ends were 1 base for V and 5 bases for J; bases not matched to a gene: 8. Per the germline V gene, CDR1 is LGHDT and CDR2 is YNNKEL (reference sequence). CDR3 DNA sequence: TGTGCCAGCAGCCAAGGGACAGGACCTAAGAACGAGCAGTACTTC. It codes for CASSQGTGPKNEQYF.

With respect to this clone: One end of the junction does not line up with germline, which may come from a read error. The chain is built from TRBV6-6 and TRBJ1-2; the match to TRBD1 covers 8 bases. Germline lookup yields CDR1 MNHNY and CDR2 SVGAGI (reference sequence). This CDR3 comprises 12 residues. The CDR3 coding sequence is TGTGCCAGCAGTACGGGACAGGAGGGCTACATCTTC. Protein product: CASSTGQEGYIF.

The V gene is TRBV5-6, the J gene TRBJ2-1; 9 bases are a match to TRBD1. Germline assignment: CDR1 SGHDT and CDR2 YYEEEE. Trimming at V came to 2 bases and at J to 7 bases, leaving 10 bases not matched to a gene. The CDR3 extends over 16 amino acids. In nucleotides, the CDR3 is TGTGCCAGCAGCTTCCTCCAAACAGGGGGCCAAAATGAGCAGTTCTTC. It translates to CASSFLQTGGQNEQFF.

This chain joins TRBV15 and TRBJ2-4; 11 bases are a match to TRBD2. V shed 3 bases, J shed 1 base, and the junction held 11 bases outside the gene matches. Germline V gives CDR1 LNHNV, CDR2 YYDKDF (reference sequence). The CDR3 totals 19 residues. CDR3 in amino acids: CATSRGQGLAVGAKNIQYF. CDR3 nucleotides: TGTGCCACCAGCAGGGGGCAGGGACTAGCGGTTGGGGCCAAAAACATTCAGTACTTC.

The chain combines TRBV2 with TRBJ2-5, with 8 positions matching TRBD2. V was pared by 1 base and J by 5 bases, with 3 bases of the junction left unmatched. Germline CDR1 reads SNHLY; CDR2 reads FYNNEI. This CDR3 has 14 amino acids. The CDR3 spells CASSEGTSWETQYF. The DNA of the CDR3 is TGTGCCAGCAGTGAAGGGACTAGCTGGGAGACCCAGTACTTC.

The chain couples TRBV5-1 to TRBJ1-3; 9 bases are a match to TRBD1. This CDR3 spans 14 amino acids. Germline trimming cut 4 bases from V and 4 bases from J; bases unmatched to any gene: 3. Per the germline V gene, CDR1 is SGHRS and CDR2 is YFSETQ. The CDR3 nucleotides read TGCGCCAGCAGCCCTGGACAGGGGGGAAACACCATATATTTT. It encodes CASSPGQGGNTIYF.

This rearrangement joins TRBV9 to TRBJ2-3; TRBD2 is a possible D gene (7 bases). The germline CDR1 and CDR2 sequences are SGDLS and YYNGEE. The CDR3 sequence is 16 residues long. Between the trimmed V and J ends, which lost 0 bases and 3 bases, there was a span of 14 bases. CDR3 protein: CASSVVWGGGTDTQYF. CDR3 sequence (DNA): TGTGCCAGCAGCGTAGTCTGGGGGGGCGGGACAGATACGCAGTATTTT.

This chain links TRBV3-1 (or the pseudogene TRBV3-2) with TRBJ1-5; D is ambiguous. V gave up 1 base and J gave up 2 bases, with 9 bases separating them. Germline V lookup: CDR1 LGHDT, CDR2 YNNKEL (reference sequence). The CDR3 has 15 residues. The DNA for the CDR3 is TGTGCCAGCAGCCAAGCCAGGTCTGGCAATCAGCCCCAGCATTTT. This encodes CASSQARSGNQPQHF.

This clone was observed a single time. CDR3 residues: CASSLHLAGGGSETQYF. The CDR3 DNA sequence: TGTGCCAGCAGCCTACACCTAGCGGGGGGTGGTTCGGAGACCCAGTACTTC. The V and J genes are TRBV7-2 and TRBJ2-5; 11 nucleotides line up with TRBD2. Germline V gives CDR1 SGHTA, CDR2 FQGNSA. The CDR3 extends over 17 amino acids. J gave up 5 bases and V 5 bases, and 13 bases lay outside the gene matches.

This sequence joins TRBV5-6 and TRBJ1-3; D is possibly TRBD1 (5 bases). CDR1 is SGHDT and CDR2 is YYEEEE in the germline V gene. V lost 4 bases, J lost 3 bases, and 17 bases lay in between. CDR3 length equals 16 residues. CDR3 amino acids: CASSRGSGVVGNTIYF. The DNA for the CDR3 is TGTGCCAGCAGCCGGGGGAGTGGGGTTGTTGGAAACACCATATATTTT.

This chain joins TRBV6-5 and TRBJ2-1; the match to TRBD1 covers 7 bases. V gave up 4 bases and J gave up 1 base; unmatched junction bases: 7. Germline CDR1 and CDR2: MNHEY and SVGAGI. This CDR3 is 16 amino acids long. The CDR3 sequence: CASSSGKQGSYNEQFF. The CDR3 nucleotides are TGTGCCAGCAGTTCCGGAAAACAGGGGTCCTACAATGAGCAGTTCTTC.

The gene calls are TRBV6-1 and TRBJ2-4, with 14 bases aligning to TRBD2. Losses at the gene ends were 3 bases for V and 0 bases for J; bases not matched to a gene: 4. Germline CDR1 reads MNHNS; CDR2 reads SASEGT. The CDR3 totals 18 residues. The CDR3 is CASSDGLAGGLAKNIQYF. The CDR3 nucleotides are TGTGCCAGCAGTGATGGACTAGCGGGGGGTCTAGCCAAAAACATTCAGTACTTC.

CDR3 nucleotide sequence: TGTGCCAGCAGCCCTTCGGCAGGGGGCGCGGTTTCACCCCTCCACTTT. As protein: CASSPSAGGAVSPLHF. The chain joins TRBV7-2 to TRBJ1-6, with 8 bases fitting TRBD1. There are 16 residues in the CDR3. Germline loops: CDR1 SGHTA, CDR2 FQGNSA. After removal of 5 bases from V and 9 bases from J, the junction contained 12 bases not matched to a gene.

The V call is TRBV5-4, the J call TRBJ2-1; a possible D gene is TRBD1 (6 bases). V was pared by 4 bases and J by 5 bases, with 10 bases between. CDR1 and CDR2 from the germline V gene are SGHNT and YYREEE (reference sequence). This CDR3 has 13 residues. This CDR3 reads CASSEGQNNEQFF. The DNA of the CDR3 is TGTGCCAGCAGCGAAGGACAGAACAATGAGCAGTTCTTC.

The gene calls are TRBV24-1 and TRBJ2-5; 7 nucleotides align to TRBD2. J lost 7 bases, V lost 5 bases, and 12 bases had no gene match. The CDR3 loop spans 15 amino acids. The germline V gene has CDR1 KGHDR and CDR2 SFDVKD. The CDR3 DNA reads as TGTGCCACCAGTGTCGGCGGGGGAGGACAAACGACCCAGTACTTC. The encoded protein is CATSVGGGGQTTQYF.

This clone was picked up one time. The genes are TRBV27 and TRBJ1-1; 8 nucleotides align to TRBD1. This CDR3 has 14 amino acids. Germline V gene lookup returns CDR1 MNHEY and CDR2 SMNVEV (reference sequence). After removal of 9 bases from V and 5 bases from J, the junction contained 11 bases not matched to a gene. Written as DNA, the CDR3 is TGTGCCAGTAAAGGACAGGGACGGTTTACTGAAGCTTTCTTT. It codes for CASKGQGRFTEAFF.

V gene TRBV3-1 (or the pseudogene TRBV3-2) combines with J gene TRBJ1-6; D gene ambiguous. With 2 bases removed from V and 6 bases from J, the gap between germline ends came to 8 bases. The CDR3 has 14 residues. CDR1 is LGHDT and CDR2 is YNNKEL in the germline V gene (reference sequence). CDR3 protein: CASSQIQINSPLHF. The CDR3 nucleotides read TGTGCCAGCAGCCAAATTCAGATTAATTCACCCCTCCACTTT.

The genes are TRBV5-1 and TRBJ1-5; the D is unclear. Germline CDR1 is SGHRS and CDR2 is YFSETQ. The CDR3 totals 14 residues. With 0 bases removed from V and 3 bases from J, the gap between germline ends came to 7 bases. The CDR3 reads CASSLGANNQPQHF. The CDR3 nucleotides are TGCGCCAGCAGCTTGGGGGCTAACAATCAGCCCCAGCATTTT.

The genes are TRBV9 and TRBJ2-5, with 10 bases matching TRBD2. Trimming at V came to 2 bases and at J to 3 bases, leaving 10 bases not matched to a gene. The CDR3 spans 17 residues. Germline CDR1 and CDR2: SGDLS and YYNGEE. The CDR3 DNA is TGTGCCAGCAGCGTGGCGTCTAGCGGGGGTTTTAAAGAGACCCAGTACTTC. As protein: CASSVASSGGFKETQYF.

This sequence joins TRBV19 and TRBJ2-3, with TRBD2 matching 12 bases. V lost 8 bases, J lost 4 bases, and 10 bases stayed unmatched. The germline V gene has CDR1 LNHDA and CDR2 SQIVND (reference sequence). CDR3 length equals 16 residues. This chain's CDR3 is CASESRLAGVPDTQYF. The CDR3 DNA follows: TGTGCCAGTGAATCCCGACTAGCGGGGGTCCCAGATACGCAGTATTTT.

This chain joins TRBV28 and TRBJ2-7, with D unclear. V was cut by 1 base and J by 1 base, with 8 bases left in between. Germline loops: CDR1 MDHEN, CDR2 SYDVKM. The CDR3 contains 14 residues. The CDR3 here is CASSLFGRSYEQYF. In DNA, the CDR3 is TGTGCCAGCAGTTTATTTGGCAGATCCTACGAGCAGTACTTC.

In its sample, this clone was seen a few times. V usage is TRBV4-1 and J usage is TRBJ2-1; 9 nucleotides align to TRBD2. This CDR3 spans 18 amino acids. Germline values: CDR1 MGHRA, CDR2 YSYEKL. V lost 2 bases to trimming and J lost 0 bases; unmatched junction nucleotides: 8. Here the CDR3 DNA reads TGCGCCAGCAGCCAAACGGGCGGGGGGGCTCTCTCCTACAATGAGCAGTTCTTC. This codes for CASSQTGGGALSYNEQFF.

The J gene is TRBJ2-1, the V gene TRBV18, with 7 bases that match TRBD1. The V segment lost 3 bases and the J segment 5 bases; nucleotides outside the gene matches: 4. CDR3 length equals 14 residues. Germline loops: CDR1 KGHSH, CDR2 LQKENI. CDR3 protein: CASSPQTGNNEQFF. CDR3 DNA: TGTGCCAGCTCACCGCAGACAGGGAACAATGAGCAGTTCTTC.

This chain connects TRBV19 to TRBJ2-3; D perhaps matches TRBD1 (6 bases). V was cut by 5 bases and J by 3 bases, with 15 bases left in between. Germline CDR1 reads LNHDA; CDR2 reads SQIVND (reference sequence). The CDR3 spans 15 residues. The CDR3 sequence is CASSPQGLGTDTQYF. DNA for the CDR3: TGTGCCAGTAGTCCGCAGGGGCTCGGGACAGATACGCAGTATTTT.

This sequence joins TRBV7-9 and TRBJ1-3; D not resolved. This CDR3 has 16 residues. V lost 4 bases and J 0 bases, leaving 13 bases between the germline ends. Germline loops: CDR1 SEHNR, CDR2 FQNEAQ (reference sequence). This chain's CDR3 is CASSSLGRSSGNTIYF. The CDR3 region has the DNA TGTGCCAGCAGCTCCCTTGGTAGGAGCTCTGGAAACACCATATATTTT.

The chain carries TRBV30 and TRBJ1-2, with TRBD1 as a possible D gene (6 bases). The CDR3 is made up of 12 amino acids. The germline gives CDR1 GTSNPN, CDR2 SVGIG (reference sequence). With 3 bases removed from V and 4 bases from J, the gap between germline ends came to 9 bases. In nucleotides, the CDR3 is TGTGCCTGGAGGGACAGCCTCTATGGCTACACCTTC. This translates into CAWRDSLYGYTF. Complete variable domain (other parts from reference TRBV30 and TRBJ1-2): SQTIHQWPATLVQPVGSPLSLECTVEGTSNPNLYWYRQAAGRGLQLLFYSVGIGQISSEVPQNLSASRPQDRQFILSSKKLLLSDSGFYLCAWRDSLYGYTFGSGTRLTVV.

The chain has TRBV10-2 and TRBJ2-1; the D gene is possibly TRBD2 (5 bases). The V gene lost 7 bases and the J gene lost 0 bases, with 13 bases spanning the gap. This CDR3 contains 15 residues. Per the germline V gene, CDR1 is WSHSY and CDR2 is SAAADI. CDR3 nucleotides: TGCGCCAGCACTTCCCCGGGAAGCTCCTACAATGAGCAGTTCTTC. This gives the protein CASTSPGSSYNEQFF.

The chain combines TRBV5-6 with TRBJ2-3; maybe TRBD2 (5 bases). This CDR3 contains 14 residues. The V gene lost 1 base and the J gene lost 4 bases, with 10 bases spanning the gap. Per germline, CDR1 SGHDT and CDR2 YYEEEE. CDR3 DNA sequence: TGTGCCAGCAGCTTGCACGGGGTGCCAGATACGCAGTATTTT. This sequence encodes CASSLHGVPDTQYF.